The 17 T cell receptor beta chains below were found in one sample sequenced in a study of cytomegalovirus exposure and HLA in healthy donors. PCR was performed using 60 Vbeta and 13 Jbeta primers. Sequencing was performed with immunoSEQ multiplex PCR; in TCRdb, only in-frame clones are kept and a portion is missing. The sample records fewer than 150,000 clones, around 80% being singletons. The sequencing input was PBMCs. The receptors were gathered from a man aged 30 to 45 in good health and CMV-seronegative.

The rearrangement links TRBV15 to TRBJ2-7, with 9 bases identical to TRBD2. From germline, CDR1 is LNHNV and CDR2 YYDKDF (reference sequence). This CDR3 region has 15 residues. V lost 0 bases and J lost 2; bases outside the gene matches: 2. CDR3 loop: CATSRDAGGAYEQYF. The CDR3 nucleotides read TGTGCCACCAGCAGAGATGCGGGAGGGGCCTACGAGCAGTACTTC.

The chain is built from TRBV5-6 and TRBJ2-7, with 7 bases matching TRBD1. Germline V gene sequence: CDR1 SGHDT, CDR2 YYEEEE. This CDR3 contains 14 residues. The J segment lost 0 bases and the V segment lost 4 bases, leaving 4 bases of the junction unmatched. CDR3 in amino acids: CASSHRGYSYEQYF. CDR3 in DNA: TGTGCCAGCAGCCACAGGGGATACTCCTACGAGCAGTACTTC. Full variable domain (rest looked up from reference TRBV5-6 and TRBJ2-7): DAGVTQSPTHLIKTRGQQVTLRCSPKSGHDTVSWYQQALGQGPQFIFQYYEEEERQRGNFPDRFSGHQFPNYSSELNVNALLLGDSALYLCASSHRGYSYEQYFGPGTRLTVT.

CDR3 sequence (DNA): TGTGCCAGCAGTAGGGAGGGCAGAGAGCAGTACTTC. This codes for CASSREGREQYF. V and J are TRBV28 and TRBJ2-7, with 7 bases matching TRBD2. The CDR3 runs to 12 residues. The V and J ends lost 5 bases and 7 bases, in that order; junction bases with no gene match: 5. Germline V lookup: CDR1 MDHEN, CDR2 SYDVKM.

The CDR3 DNA sequence: TGTGCCACCAGCAGTGGTCGGACAGGGCCTAATGAAAAACTGTTTTTT. Encoded protein: CATSSGRTGPNEKLFF. The rearrangement uses TRBV15 and TRBJ1-4; 8 positions match TRBD1. Germline V gene sequence: CDR1 LNHNV, CDR2 YYDKDF (reference sequence). This CDR3 has 16 residues. The J segment lost 3 bases and the V segment lost 3 bases, leaving 6 bases of the junction unmatched.

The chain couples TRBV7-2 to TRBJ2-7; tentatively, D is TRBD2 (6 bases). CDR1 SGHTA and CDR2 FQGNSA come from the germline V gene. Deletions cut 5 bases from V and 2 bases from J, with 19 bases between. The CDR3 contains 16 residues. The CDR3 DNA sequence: TGTGCCAGCAGCACCCACTTCCCTGGGGGGACCTACGAGCAGTACTTC. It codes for CASSTHFPGGTYEQYF. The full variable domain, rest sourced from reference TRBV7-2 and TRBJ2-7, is GAGVSQSPSNKVTEKGKDVELRCDPISGHTALYWYRQSLGQGLEFLIYFQGNSAPDKSGLPSDRFSAERTGGSVSTLTIQRTQQEDSAVYLCASSTHFPGGTYEQYFGPGTRLTVT.

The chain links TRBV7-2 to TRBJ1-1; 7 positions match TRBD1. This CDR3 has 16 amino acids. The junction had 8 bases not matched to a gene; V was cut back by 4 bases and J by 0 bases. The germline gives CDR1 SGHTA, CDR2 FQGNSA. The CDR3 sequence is CASSSFPGQMNTEAFF. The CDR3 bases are TGTGCCAGCAGCTCCTTTCCGGGACAGATGAACACTGAAGCTTTCTTT.

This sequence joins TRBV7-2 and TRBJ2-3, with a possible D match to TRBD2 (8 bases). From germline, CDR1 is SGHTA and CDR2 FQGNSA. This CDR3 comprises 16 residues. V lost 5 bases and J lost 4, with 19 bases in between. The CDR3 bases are TGTGCCAGCAGCCCTCCAGGGGGAGCGGGAGCAGATACGCAGTATTTT. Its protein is CASSPPGGAGADTQYF. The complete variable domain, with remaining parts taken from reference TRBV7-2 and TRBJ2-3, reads GAGVSQSPSNKVTEKGKDVELRCDPISGHTALYWYRQSLGQGLEFLIYFQGNSAPDKSGLPSDRFSAERTGGSVSTLTIQRTQQEDSAVYLCASSPPGGAGADTQYFGPGTRLTVL.

Here the CDR3 DNA reads TGTGCCAGCAAGGGACTCCTACAGTTTGTCTCTGGGGCCAACGTCCTGACTTTC. Translating gives CASKGLLQFVSGANVLTF. The chain links TRBV2 to TRBJ2-6; TRBD2 is a possible D gene (6 bases). V shed 7 bases and J shed 0 bases, with 19 bases lying between them. Germline loops: CDR1 SNHLY, CDR2 FYNNEI. The CDR3 is made up of 18 amino acids.

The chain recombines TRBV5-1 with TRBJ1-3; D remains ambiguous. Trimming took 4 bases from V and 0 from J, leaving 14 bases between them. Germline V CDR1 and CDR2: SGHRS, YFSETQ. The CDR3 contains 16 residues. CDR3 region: CASSPNLVGSGNTIYF. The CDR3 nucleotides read TGCGCCAGCAGCCCGAATTTGGTCGGCTCTGGAAACACCATATATTTT. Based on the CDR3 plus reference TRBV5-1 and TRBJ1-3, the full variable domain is KAGVTQTPRYLIKTRGQQVTLSCSPISGHRSVSWYQQTPGQGLQFLFEYFSETQRNKGNFPGRFSGRQFSNSRSEMNVSTLELGDSALYLCASSPNLVGSGNTIYFGEGSWLTVV.

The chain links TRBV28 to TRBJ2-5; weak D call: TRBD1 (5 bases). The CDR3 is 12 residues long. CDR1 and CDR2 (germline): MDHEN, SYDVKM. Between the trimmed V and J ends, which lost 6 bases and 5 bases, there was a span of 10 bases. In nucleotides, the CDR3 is TGTGCCAGCAGCCGACAGCCTGAGACCCAGTACTTC. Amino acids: CASSRQPETQYF. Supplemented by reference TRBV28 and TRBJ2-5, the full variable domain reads DVKVTQSSRYLVKRTGEKVFLECVQDMDHENMFWYRQDPGLGLRLIYFSYDVKMKEKGDIPEGYSVSREKKERFSLILESASTNQTSMYLCASSRQPETQYFGPGTRLLVL.

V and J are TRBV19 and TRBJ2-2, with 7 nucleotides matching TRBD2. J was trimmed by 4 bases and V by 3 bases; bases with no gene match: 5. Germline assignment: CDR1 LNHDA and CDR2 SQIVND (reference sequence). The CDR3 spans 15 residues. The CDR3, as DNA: TGTGCCAGTAGTATCACTAGCGACGGCACCGGGGAGCTGTTTTTT. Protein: CASSITSDGTGELFF.

The DNA of the CDR3 is TGCGCCAGCAGCCAGGGGGACCGGGTAATGAACACTGAAGCTTTCTTT. It translates to CASSQGDRVMNTEAFF. The chain is built from TRBV5-1 and TRBJ1-1; TRBD1 matches at 7 bases. The CDR3 runs to 16 residues. V lost 4 bases to trimming and J lost 0 bases; unmatched junction nucleotides: 9. CDR1 SGHRS and CDR2 YFSETQ come from the germline V gene. The full variable domain, in which reference TRBV5-1 and TRBJ1-1 provide the parts outside the CDR3, is KAGVTQTPRYLIKTRGQQVTLSCSPISGHRSVSWYQQTPGQGLQFLFEYFSETQRNKGNFPGRFSGRQFSNSRSEMNVSTLELGDSALYLCASSQGDRVMNTEAFFGQGTRLTVV.

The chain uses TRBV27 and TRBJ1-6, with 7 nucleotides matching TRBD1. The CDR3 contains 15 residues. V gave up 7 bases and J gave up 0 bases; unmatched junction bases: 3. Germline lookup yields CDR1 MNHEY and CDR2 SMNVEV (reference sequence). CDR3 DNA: TGTGCCAGCATGGACAGGAGCTCCTATAATTCACCCCTCCACTTT. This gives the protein CASMDRSSYNSPLHF.

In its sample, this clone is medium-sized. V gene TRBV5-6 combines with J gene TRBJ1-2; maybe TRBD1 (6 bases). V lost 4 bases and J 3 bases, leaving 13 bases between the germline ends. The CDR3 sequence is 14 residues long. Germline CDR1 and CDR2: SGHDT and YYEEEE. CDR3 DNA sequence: TGTGCCAGCAGCCCCTTGACAGGCGACTATGGCTACACCTTC. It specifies CASSPLTGDYGYTF. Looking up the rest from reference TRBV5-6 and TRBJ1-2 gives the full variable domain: DAGVTQSPTHLIKTRGQQVTLRCSPKSGHDTVSWYQQALGQGPQFIFQYYEEEERQRGNFPDRFSGHQFPNYSSELNVNALLLGDSALYLCASSPLTGDYGYTFGSGTRLTVV.

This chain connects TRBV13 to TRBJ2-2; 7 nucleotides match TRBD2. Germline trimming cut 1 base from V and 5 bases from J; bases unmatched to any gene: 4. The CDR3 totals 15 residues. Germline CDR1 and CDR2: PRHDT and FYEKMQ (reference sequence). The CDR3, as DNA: TGTGCCAGCAGCTTAGTGCTAGCGGCTACCGGGGAGCTGTTTTTT. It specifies CASSLVLAATGELFF.

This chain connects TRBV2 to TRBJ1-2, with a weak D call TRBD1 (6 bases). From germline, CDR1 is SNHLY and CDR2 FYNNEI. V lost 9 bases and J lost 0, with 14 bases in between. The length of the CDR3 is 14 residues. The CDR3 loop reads CASSSQGSNYGYTF. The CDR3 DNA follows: TGTGCCAGTTCTTCACAGGGCTCTAACTATGGCTACACCTTC.

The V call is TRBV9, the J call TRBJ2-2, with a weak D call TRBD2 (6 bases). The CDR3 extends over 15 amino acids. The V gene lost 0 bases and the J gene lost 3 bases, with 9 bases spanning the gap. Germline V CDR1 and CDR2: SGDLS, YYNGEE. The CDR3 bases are TGTGCCAGCAGCGTAGTACCGGGAGACACCGGGGAGCTGTTTTTT. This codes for CASSVVPGDTGELFF.